The sequence of this T cell receptor beta chain was determined in a study of OX40 agonist ivuxolimab in advanced cancers. Study-level information: The patients' treatment was ivuxolimab, an agonistic anti-OX40 (CD134) antibody.

This table comes from immunoSEQ multiplex PCR, and its TCRdb copy is limited to in-frame clones, with some not included. The repertoire includes tens of thousands of clones, 83% of them detected once, and 3% to 3.5% sits in the top ten. With respect to this clone: Its antigen is unknown.

Study-wide findings and caveats: Doses of 0.1 to 3.0 mg/kg were accompanied by clonal expansion of CD4+ and CD8+ blood T cells by week 6.

The CDR3 loop spans 16 amino acids. Germline loops: CDR1 LNHDA, CDR2 SQIVND (reference sequence). V was pared by 7 bases and J by 1 base, with 18 bases between. This material consisted of CD4+ or CD8+ T cells sorted from blood, taken in a trial of the OX40 agonist ivuxolimab. This TCR was sampled from an adult with an advanced solid tumor such as melanoma, head and neck, liver or kidney cancer. This rearrangement joins TRBV19 to TRBJ2-3; unclear D gene. The CDR3 region has the DNA TGTGCCAGTACGGCGAACCTACAGTCGCGCACAGATACGCAGTATTTT. This sequence encodes CASTANLQSRTDTQYF.